This T cell receptor (beta chain) was captured by sequencing in a study of blood T cell repertoires in COVID-19. Assay: immunoSEQ multiplex PCR; the TCRdb copy retains only in-frame clones and omits some. The sample carries fewer than 250,000 clones, about 90% recorded once. The Seattle patients, enrolled during active infection, were followed longitudinally. The TCR sequence derives from a man aged 60 to 75 with COVID-19, enrolled during active disease. The sample taken for sequencing was peripheral blood.

The CDR3 sequence: CASTGDNYGYTF. CDR3 in DNA: TGTGCCAGTACGGGGGATAACTATGGCTACACCTTC. The genes are TRBV19 and TRBJ1-2, with D possibly matching TRBD1 (5 bases). The CDR3 totals 12 residues. Trimming stripped 7 bases from V and 1 base from J, with 7 bases between. Germline lookup yields CDR1 LNHDA and CDR2 SQIVND (reference sequence). The entire variable domain, with the rest obtained from reference TRBV19 and TRBJ1-2, is as follows: DGGITQSPKYLFRKEGQNVTLSCEQNLNHDAMYWYRQDPGQGLRLIYYSQIVNDFQKGDIAEGYSVSREKKESFPLTVTSAQKNPTAFYLCASTGDNYGYTFGSGTRLTVV.